This TCR beta chain was identified in a study of shared clonotypes between healthy human individuals. V was shortened by 3 bases and J by 2 bases, with 15 bases between the two germline ends. The CDR3 is 16 amino acids. CDR1 and CDR2 from the germline V gene are SGDLS and YYNGEE. Naive CD8 cells lacked CD45RO, underwent positive selection for CCR7 and left out terminally differentiated effector memory CD45RA+ cells. Original processing notes: Quality scores were absent from the junction-only immunoSEQ sequences, so filtering differed. This table comes from immunoSEQ multiplex PCR, and its TCRdb copy is limited to in-frame clones, with some not included. V, J and clone size are taken as reported in that table, and D and trimming were inferred from the DNA itself. The profile covers about 2.1 million clones, with roughly 93% appearing a single time and roughly 1.7% taken by the ten largest.

The TCR was taken from a man aged 18-30 years in good health. Some clones in this sample may be carry-over from other donors' samples. The sample consisted of naive CD8+ T cells from PBMCs. This rearrangement joins TRBV9 to TRBJ2-4, with a possible D match to TRBD1 (7 bases). The CDR3 bases are TGTGCCAGCAGCGCCGCAACAGGGGACTCCAAAAACATTCAGTACTTC. Translating gives CASSAATGDSKNIQYF.